Presented here are 10 T cell receptor beta chains from one specimen sequenced in a study of T cell responses to AZD1222 COVID-19 vaccine. Some clones are missing from TCRdb's copy, which holds only in-frame ones; the method was immunoSEQ multiplex PCR. This sample has approximately 92,000 clones, with roughly 87% found just once. This specimen was peripheral blood, taken on day 0 of AZD1222 vaccination. These receptors were taken from an adult in good health.

The chain carries TRBV7-2 and TRBJ2-3; 10 bases align to TRBD2. Germline V gene lookup returns CDR1 SGHTA and CDR2 FQGNSA. This CDR3 is 16 amino acids long. V gave up 3 bases and J gave up 1 base; unmatched junction bases: 4. The CDR3 spells CASSLSSGGGTDTQYF. The CDR3 DNA sequence: TGTGCCAGCAGCTTGTCTAGCGGGGGAGGCACAGATACGCAGTATTTT.

V gene TRBV7-9 combines with J gene TRBJ1-2, with TRBD1 matching 9 bases. From germline, CDR1 is SEHNR and CDR2 FQNEAQ (reference sequence). The length of the CDR3 is 16 residues. V trimming: 1 base; J trimming: 6 bases; junction bases outside the gene matches: 9. In nucleotides, the CDR3 is TGTGCCAGCAGCTTAGGCTACAGGGGGCGCCTGGATGGCTACACCTTC. It translates to CASSLGYRGRLDGYTF.

This chain joins TRBV6-5 and TRBJ1-6; the D is unclear. This CDR3 region has 13 residues. Germline values: CDR1 MNHEY, CDR2 SVGAGI. The V end was cut by 8 bases, the J end by 10 bases, with 15 bases between. The CDR3 region is CASHERLNSPLHF. The CDR3 DNA sequence: TGTGCCAGCCACGAACGGTTAAACTCACCCCTCCACTTT.

The V and J genes are TRBV6-5 and TRBJ1-1; D is unclear. Germline loops: CDR1 MNHEY, CDR2 SVGAGI. The CDR3 is made up of 13 amino acids. V was clipped by 5 bases and J by 8 bases, with 15 bases between them. The CDR3 DNA reads as TGTGCCAGCAGTCAAAACTTCGGTCTAGAAGCTTTCTTT. Amino acids: CASSQNFGLEAFF.

This chain joins TRBV7-2 and TRBJ1-2; D unresolved. CDR3 length: 14 residues. Trimming left V 5 bases short and J 4 bases short, with 14 bases between. Per the germline V gene, CDR1 is SGHTA and CDR2 is FQGNSA. The CDR3 here is CASSPSDAPYGYTF. CDR3 bases: TGTGCCAGCAGCCCCTCGGACGCACCCTATGGCTACACCTTC.

The V gene is TRBV5-6, the J gene TRBJ2-7, with 7 bases matching TRBD1. V gave up 3 bases and J gave up 1 base; unmatched junction bases: 7. Germline V gives CDR1 SGHDT, CDR2 YYEEEE. The length of the CDR3 is 15 residues. This CDR3 reads CASSWYRGKSYEQYF. Written as DNA, the CDR3 is TGTGCCAGCAGCTGGTACAGGGGCAAATCCTACGAGCAGTACTTC.

The CDR3 here is CASSQWSSSYNSPLHF. CDR3 in DNA: TGTGCCAGCAGCCAATGGTCAAGTTCCTATAATTCACCCCTCCACTTT. This chain connects TRBV3-1 (or the pseudogene TRBV3-2) to TRBJ1-6, with unresolved D. In germline, CDR1 is LGHDT, CDR2 YNNKEL (reference sequence). V was clipped by 2 bases and J by 1 base, with 9 bases between them. There are 16 residues in the CDR3.

In DNA form, the CDR3 reads TGTGCCAGCAGCTTAGCCGCAGGGCCCTCTGGAAACACCATATATTTT. Translating gives CASSLAAGPSGNTIYF. The chain uses TRBV7-9 and TRBJ1-3; weak D call: TRBD1 (5 bases). The CDR3 spans 16 residues. Between the trimmed V and J ends, which lost 0 bases and 0 bases, there was a span of 9 bases. From germline, CDR1 is SEHNR and CDR2 FQNEAQ (reference sequence).

The genes are TRBV9 and TRBJ2-5; 10 nucleotides line up with TRBD1. The CDR3 is 16 amino acids. Germline V CDR1 and CDR2: SGDLS, YYNGEE. V gave up 0 bases and J gave up 7 bases; unmatched junction bases: 9. CDR3 coding DNA: TGTGCCAGCAGCGTAGATCGGACAGGGGGGGAGGCGACCCAGTACTTC. It yields the protein CASSVDRTGGEATQYF.

The J gene is TRBJ2-7, the V gene TRBV14; the D gene could be TRBD1 or TRBD2 (5 bases each). Germline-derived CDR1 and CDR2 are SGHDN and FVKESK. The CDR3 has 15 residues. V lost 4 bases, J lost 0 bases, and 13 bases lay in between. The CDR3 spells CASSRGPLRSYEQYF. CDR3 DNA: TGTGCCAGCAGCCGGGGACCACTTCGCTCCTACGAGCAGTACTTC. The full variable domain, in which reference TRBV14 and TRBJ2-7 provide the parts outside the CDR3, is EAGVTQFPSHSVIEKGQTVTLRCDPISGHDNLYWYRRVMGKEIKFLLHFVKESKQDESGMPNNRFLAERTGGTYSTLKVQPAELEDSGVYFCASSRGPLRSYEQYFGPGTRLTVT.